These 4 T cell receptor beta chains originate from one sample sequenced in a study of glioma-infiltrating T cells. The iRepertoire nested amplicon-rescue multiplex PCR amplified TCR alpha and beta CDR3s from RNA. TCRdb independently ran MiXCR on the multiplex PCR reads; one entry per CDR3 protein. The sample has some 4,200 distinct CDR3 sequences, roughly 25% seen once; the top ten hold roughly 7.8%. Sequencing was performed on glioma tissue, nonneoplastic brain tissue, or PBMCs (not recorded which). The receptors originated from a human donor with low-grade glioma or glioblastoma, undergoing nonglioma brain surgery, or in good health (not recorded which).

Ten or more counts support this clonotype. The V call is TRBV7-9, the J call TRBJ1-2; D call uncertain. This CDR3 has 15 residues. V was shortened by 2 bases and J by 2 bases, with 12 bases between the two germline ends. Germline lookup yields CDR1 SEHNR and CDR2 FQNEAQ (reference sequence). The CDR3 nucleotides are TGTGCCAGCAGCTTACTCCCCAGAAGAAACTATGGCTACACCTTC. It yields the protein CASSLLPRRNYGYTF. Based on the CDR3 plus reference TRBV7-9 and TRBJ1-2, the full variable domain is DTGVSQNPRHKITKRGQNVTFRCDPISEHNRLYWYRQTLGQGPEFLTYFQNEAQLEKSRLLSDRFSAERPKGSFSTLEIQRTEQGDSAMYLCASSLLPRRNYGYTFGSGTRLTVV.

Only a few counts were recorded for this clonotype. The DNA for the CDR3 is TGTGCCAGCAGTCTCGATCCACGGGGCACAGATACGCAGTATTTT. Protein product: CASSLDPRGTDTQYF. The chain carries TRBV9 and TRBJ2-3, with D hard to call. Between the trimmed V and J ends, which lost 5 bases and 1 base, there was a span of 14 bases. The CDR3 runs 15 residues. The germline CDR1 and CDR2 sequences are SGDLS and YYNGEE.

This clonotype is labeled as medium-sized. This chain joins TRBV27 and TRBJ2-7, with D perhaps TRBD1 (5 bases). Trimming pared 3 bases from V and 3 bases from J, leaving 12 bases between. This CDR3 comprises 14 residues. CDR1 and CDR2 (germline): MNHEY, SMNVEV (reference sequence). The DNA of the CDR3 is TGTGCCAGCAGTTTTTCAGGGCCATTCTACGAGCAGTACTTC. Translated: CASSFSGPFYEQYF.

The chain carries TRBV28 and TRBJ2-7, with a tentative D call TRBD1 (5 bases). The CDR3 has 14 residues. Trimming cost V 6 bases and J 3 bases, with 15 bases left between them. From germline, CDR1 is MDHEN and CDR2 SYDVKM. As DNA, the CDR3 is TGTGCCAGCAGGCTACAGGTTGATCTCTACGAGCAGTACTTC. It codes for CASRLQVDLYEQYF.